Below are 28 T cell receptor beta chains sequenced from a single sample in a study of post-analysis software for immune sequencing data. Notes on the study in general: The five TRBV segments detected at higher frequency in patients than in controls included TRBV5-6, TRBV5-1 and TRBV20-1.

Prepared TCR beta cDNA libraries contained unique molecular identifiers. TCRdb redid the calling of the PCR reads with MiXCR, one entry per CDR3 protein. The table records approximately 440,000 distinct CDR3 sequences, roughly 45% of them present only once. These receptors have no known antigen. Material: blood. Receptors were obtained from a girl between 5 and 17 years old with multiple sclerosis.

V gene TRBV28 combines with J gene TRBJ2-3; D might be TRBD1 (6 bases). Germline CDR1 is MDHEN and CDR2 is SYDVKM. The length of the CDR3 is 19 residues. The V gene lost 5 bases and the J gene lost 0 bases, with 24 bases spanning the gap. The CDR3 sequence: CASSATAYRVGPSTDTQYF. In DNA, the CDR3 is TGTGCCAGCAGTGCCACCGCCTACAGGGTTGGACCTAGCACAGATACGCAGTATTTT.

This clonotype was counted only a few times. This chain joins TRBV29-1 and TRBJ1-2; D is undetermined. Germline CDR1 is SQVTM and CDR2 is ANQGSEA. This CDR3 spans 12 amino acids. V lost 4 bases to trimming and J lost 7 bases, with 13 bases between them. CDR3 sequence (DNA): TGCAGCGTTGTCGTCCGGGGAAGTGGCTACACCTTC. This codes for CSVVVRGSGYTF.

This clonotype was seen a handful of times. The chain employs TRBV7-3 and TRBJ1-1, with 7 bases that match TRBD1. CDR1 is SGHTA, CDR2 FQGTGA, per germline. The CDR3 is made up of 14 amino acids. V was pared by 5 bases and J by 1 base, with 4 bases of the junction left unmatched. CDR3 loop: CASSRDRANTEAFF. The CDR3 DNA sequence: TGTGCCAGCAGCCGGGACAGAGCGAACACTGAAGCTTTCTTT.

The V call is TRBV29-1, the J call TRBJ1-1, with D perhaps TRBD1 (5 bases). This CDR3 is built from 12 residues. The V gene lost 4 bases and the J gene lost 10 bases, with 16 bases spanning the gap. In germline, CDR1 is SQVTM, CDR2 ANQGSEA. CDR3 loop: CSVVGDPPGAFF. CDR3 nucleotide sequence: TGCAGCGTTGTAGGGGACCCCCCTGGAGCTTTCTTT.

The chain has TRBV5-1 and TRBJ2-5, with D possibly being TRBD2 (6 bases). The CDR3 runs 12 residues. Germline values: CDR1 SGHRS, CDR2 YFSETQ. Trimming pared 0 bases from V and 13 bases from J, leaving 13 bases between. The CDR3 protein is CASSLGDSRVYF. In nucleotides, the CDR3 is TGCGCCAGCAGCTTGGGGGACTCCCGGGTGTACTTC.

The V call is TRBV7-8, the J call TRBJ2-3, with D possibly being TRBD1 (6 bases). The CDR3 is 17 amino acids. Between the trimmed V and J ends, which lost 1 base and 2 bases, there was a span of 16 bases. Germline CDR1 reads SGHVS; CDR2 reads FQNEAQ. CDR3 nucleotides: TGTGCCAGCAGCTTAGAAAGACAGGAAGCCAACACAGATACGCAGTATTTT. Protein: CASSLERQEANTDTQYF. Full variable domain (outside the CDR3, taken from reference TRBV7-8 and TRBJ2-3): GAGVSQSPRYKVAKRGQDVALRCDPISGHVSLFWYQQALGQGPEFLTYFQNEAQLDKSGLPSDRFFAERPEGSVSTLKIQRTQQEDSAVYLCASSLERQEANTDTQYFGPGTRLTVL.

The chain employs TRBV20-1 and TRBJ2-1, with TRBD2 matching 9 bases. The germline V gene has CDR1 DFQATT and CDR2 SNEGSKA (reference sequence). This CDR3 spans 17 amino acids. Germline trimming cut 4 bases from V and 0 bases from J; bases unmatched to any gene: 10. The CDR3 DNA is TGCAGTGCTAAAACTAGCGGGCCACTAAGCTCCTACAATGAGCAGTTCTTC. It yields the protein CSAKTSGPLSSYNEQFF.

This clonotype was counted between two and nine times. The rearrangement links TRBV15 to TRBJ2-5; 14 nucleotides match TRBD2. Per the germline V gene, CDR1 is LNHNV and CDR2 is YYDKDF (reference sequence). V gave up 0 bases and J gave up 4 bases; unmatched junction bases: 13. The CDR3 is 20 residues long. The CDR3, as DNA: TGTGCCACCAGCAGAGATCGAGAGGGACTAGCGGGAGCTTGGGGAGAGACCCAGTACTTC. Translation gives CATSRDREGLAGAWGETQYF. Full variable domain (rest looked up from reference TRBV15 and TRBJ2-5): DAMVIQNPRYQVTQFGKPVTLSCSQTLNHNVMYWYQQKSSQAPKLLFHYYDKDFNNEADTPDNFQSRRPNTSFCFLDIRSPGLGDTAMYLCATSRDREGLAGAWGETQYFGPGTRLLVL.

The genes are TRBV7-2 and TRBJ2-5; 7 bases fit TRBD2. With V trimmed by 2 bases and J by 5 bases, 5 bases remained unmatched. Germline loops: CDR1 SGHTA, CDR2 FQGNSA. CDR3 size: 14 residues. The CDR3 sequence is CASSLKWRGETQYF. The CDR3, as DNA: TGTGCCAGCAGCTTAAAGTGGCGGGGGGAGACCCAGTACTTC. The whole variable domain, filled in from reference TRBV7-2 and TRBJ2-5, reads GAGVSQSPSNKVTEKGKDVELRCDPISGHTALYWYRQSLGQGLEFLIYFQGNSAPDKSGLPSDRFSAERTGGSVSTLTIQRTQQEDSAVYLCASSLKWRGETQYFGPGTRLLVL.

V usage is TRBV7-6 and J usage is TRBJ2-7, with D possibly matching TRBD1 (6 bases). The CDR3 loop spans 14 amino acids. V lost 5 bases and J lost 4, with 15 bases in between. From germline, CDR1 is SGHVS and CDR2 FNYEAQ. CDR3 sequence (DNA): TGTGCCAGCAGCACAGCAGGGGCCCGGTACGAGCAGTACTTC. Translated: CASSTAGARYEQYF.

The J gene is TRBJ1-5, the V gene TRBV12-3 or TRBV12-4, with TRBD1 matching 11 bases. This CDR3 has 16 amino acids. Unmatched junction bases numbered 6, after V lost 2 bases and J lost 6 bases. The chain's CDR3 is CASSLSLDRGPQPQHF. CDR3 nucleotide sequence: TGTGCCAGCAGTTTATCTCTGGACAGGGGGCCTCAGCCCCAGCATTTT.

This chain connects TRBV9 to TRBJ2-3; 9 nucleotides align to TRBD2. The germline V gene has CDR1 SGDLS and CDR2 YYNGEE. V was clipped by 3 bases and J by 5 bases; unmatched bases: 4. This CDR3 contains 14 residues. In DNA form, the CDR3 reads TGTGCCAGCAGCGCCCTAGCGGGAAGAGATACGCAGTATTTT. Its translation: CASSALAGRDTQYF. The full variable domain, completed using reference TRBV9 and TRBJ2-3, is DSGVTQTPKHLITATGQRVTLRCSPRSGDLSVYWYQQSLDQGLQFLIQYYNGEERAKGNILERFSAQQFPDLHSELNLSSLELGDSALYFCASSALAGRDTQYFGPGTRLTVL.

The V gene is TRBV6-5, the J gene TRBJ2-3, with D perhaps TRBD2 (6 bases). CDR3 length: 18 residues. Germline CDR1 MNHEY, CDR2 SVGAGI. Trimming removed 2 bases at V and 0 bases at J, with 18 bases between. CDR3 sequence: CASSYILIGGASTDTQYF. The CDR3 nucleotides read TGTGCCAGCAGTTACATTTTGATCGGGGGTGCTAGCACAGATACGCAGTATTTT.

The rearrangement joins TRBV20-1 to TRBJ2-1, with unresolved D. This CDR3 has 13 residues. The ends were cut back, 6 bases at V and 6 bases at J, with 15 bases in the middle. Germline V gene sequence: CDR1 DFQATT, CDR2 SNEGSKA (reference sequence). CDR3 residues: CSAHHGWSNEQFF. The CDR3 nucleotides read TGCAGTGCCCATCACGGGTGGTCCAATGAGCAGTTCTTC.

This clonotype has a single count. The V and J genes are TRBV28 and TRBJ1-2, with 7 bases identical to TRBD1. Losses at the gene ends were 5 bases for V and 6 bases for J; bases not matched to a gene: 15. CDR1 is MDHEN, CDR2 SYDVKM, per germline. CDR3 length: 16 residues. The CDR3 nucleotides read TGTGCCAGCAGTCCACCAGAAAAGGGACAGCAAAATGGCTACACCTTC. Translated, it gives CASSPPEKGQQNGYTF.

This clonotype came up a few times. The V call is TRBV12-3 or TRBV12-4, the J call TRBJ2-7, with TRBD1 matching 7 bases. CDR3 size: 13 residues. V trimming: 5 bases; J trimming: 4 bases; junction bases outside the gene matches: 5. Here the CDR3 DNA reads TGTGCCAGCAGTCCGGGACAGATTTACGAGCAGTACTTC. It yields the protein CASSPGQIYEQYF.

The rearrangement uses TRBV24-1 and TRBJ2-3; the D gene is possibly TRBD1 (6 bases). The CDR3 has 14 amino acids. Trimming removed 7 bases at V and 4 bases at J, with 14 bases between. Looked up from germline, CDR1 is KGHDR and CDR2 is SFDVKD. The CDR3 sequence: CATSLGHVADTQYF. The CDR3 coding sequence is TGTGCCACCAGCTTGGGACATGTCGCAGATACGCAGTATTTT.

The genes are TRBV28 and TRBJ2-7, with 9 bases lining up with TRBD1. Trimming removed 9 bases from V and 6 bases from J; junction bases left unmatched: 15. The CDR3 is 15 amino acids. Germline CDR1 and CDR2: MDHEN and SYDVKM. CDR3 loop: CASHITGTGNSEQYF. The CDR3 region has the DNA TGTGCCAGTCACATTACCGGGACAGGGAACTCCGAGCAGTACTTC.

The rearrangement links TRBV6-4 to TRBJ2-3; 9 positions match TRBD1. The CDR3 covers 16 residues. Per germline, CDR1 MRHNA and CDR2 SNTAGT. V lost 6 bases and J lost 2; bases outside the gene matches: 9. The CDR3 DNA follows: TGTGCCAGCAGCGCCTCCGGGACAGGGTCCACAGATACGCAGTATTTT. This translates into CASSASGTGSTDTQYF.

This clonotype has a handful of counts. The rearrangement joins TRBV7-8 to TRBJ2-5, with a possible D match to TRBD2 (5 bases). The CDR3 extends over 14 amino acids. Germline values: CDR1 SGHVS, CDR2 FQNEAQ. V was pared by 6 bases and J by 3 bases, with 14 bases between. The CDR3 loop reads CASSSSPGKETQYF. CDR3 nucleotide sequence: TGTGCCAGCAGTTCCTCCCCCGGGAAAGAGACCCAGTACTTC.

The chain is built from TRBV14 and TRBJ1-2; D unresolved. The CDR3 consists of 13 residues. Germline loops: CDR1 SGHDN, CDR2 FVKESK. V gave up 3 bases and J gave up 0 bases, with 5 bases separating them. In DNA, the CDR3 is TGTGCCAGCAGCCAGGAAACTAACTATGGCTACACCTTC. Its translation is CASSQETNYGYTF.

This clonotype has more than one count but fewer than ten. The rearrangement links TRBV27 to TRBJ2-5; 7 bases agree with TRBD1. The J segment lost 5 bases and the V segment lost 6 bases, leaving 6 bases of the junction unmatched. The V gene's germline CDR1 is MNHEY and CDR2 SMNVEV (reference sequence). The CDR3 runs to 13 residues. In DNA form, the CDR3 reads TGTGCCAGCAGCCAGACAGGGTGGGAGACCCAGTACTTC. This codes for CASSQTGWETQYF.

The chain has TRBV29-1 and TRBJ1-1, with 7 bases that match TRBD1. Germline V gene data show CDR1 as SQVTM and CDR2 as ANQGSEA. The CDR3 runs 14 residues. V shed 7 bases, J shed 0 bases, and the junction held 8 bases outside the gene matches. The CDR3 DNA is TGCAGCGCCTCGGTAGGGGGCATGAACACTGAAGCTTTCTTT. Translating gives CSASVGGMNTEAFF.

The V call is TRBV9, the J call TRBJ2-7, with 7 bases matching TRBD1. V was clipped by 4 bases and J by 4 bases; unmatched bases: 14. Germline CDR1 and CDR2: SGDLS and YYNGEE. The CDR3 has 16 residues. The CDR3 reads CASSTLPGTDNYEQYF. CDR3 DNA sequence: TGTGCCAGCAGCACCTTGCCCGGGACAGATAATTACGAGCAGTACTTC.

The chain is built from TRBV20-1 and TRBJ1-1, with TRBD1 as a possible D gene (5 bases). Deletions cut 1 base from V and 2 bases from J, with 17 bases between. The CDR3 extends over 16 amino acids. CDR1 and CDR2 (germline): DFQATT, SNEGSKA (reference sequence). CDR3 coding DNA: TGCAGTGCTAGAGGGGGCGGTAGGAGAGTCAACACTGAAGCTTTCTTT. Translating it yields CSARGGGRRVNTEAFF.

This clonotype was seen at least ten times. V gene TRBV4-2 combines with J gene TRBJ2-5, with unresolved D. The ends were cut back, 0 bases at V and 5 bases at J, with 4 bases in the middle. The germline gives CDR1 LGHNA, CDR2 YNFKEQ. The CDR3 extends over 12 amino acids. The CDR3 reads CASSQDMETQYF. CDR3 nucleotide sequence: TGTGCCAGCAGCCAAGATATGGAGACCCAGTACTTC.

The J gene is TRBJ1-5, the V gene TRBV18; possibly TRBD1 for D (5 bases). Germline loops: CDR1 KGHSH, CDR2 LQKENI. The CDR3 contains 14 residues. V lost 1 base and J 4 bases, leaving 8 bases between the germline ends. DNA for the CDR3: TGTGCCAGCTCACCACGGGACGGAAATCAGCCCCAGCATTTT. It specifies CASSPRDGNQPQHF.

This clonotype was detected only a few times. This sequence joins TRBV7-9 and TRBJ2-7; the match to TRBD1 covers 7 bases. V trimming: 1 base; J trimming: 3 bases; junction bases outside the gene matches: 6. Germline V gives CDR1 SEHNR, CDR2 FQNEAQ (reference sequence). There are 15 residues in the CDR3. The DNA of the CDR3 is TGTGCCAGCAGCTTAGTACGGTCAGGGGGCTACGAGCAGTACTTC. It is translated as CASSLVRSGGYEQYF.